The present TCR beta chain was sequenced within a study of neoadjuvant anti-PD-1 for oral cavity cancer. This clone was seen a few times. J lost 6 bases, V lost 3 bases, and 5 bases had no gene match. Germline loops: CDR1 KGHSH, CDR2 LQKENI. This CDR3 has 16 amino acids. This table comes from immunoSEQ multiplex PCR, and its TCRdb copy is limited to in-frame clones, with some not included. The table shows tens of thousands of clones, with roughly three quarters occurring only once. The chain employs TRBV18 and TRBJ2-2; TRBD1 matches 12 bases. This clonotype originated in a person between 35 and 79 years old with oral cavity squamous cell carcinoma. Sample: PBMCs, taken before nivolumab (anti-PD-1) treatment. The CDR3 loop is CASSPGQGAKSGELFF. The DNA of the CDR3 is TGTGCCAGCTCACCGGGACAGGGGGCAAAGTCCGGGGAGCTGTTTTTT.